This is a list of T cell receptor beta chains from one sample in a study of T cells in Graves' hyperthyroidism and ophthalmopathy. Each CDR3 protein is one row after TCRdb ran MiXCR on the multiplex PCR reads. This sample has 550,000 to 600,000 distinct CDR3 sequences, with around 45% found just once. Sequences were obtained from peripheral blood or thyroid tissue (not recorded which). These receptors originate from an adult woman with Graves' disease, either hyperthyroidism or ophthalmopathy (not recorded which). CDR3s leave out the opening cysteine and the closing phenylalanine or tryptophan. Clone size is stated in some rows and not others, as once, few, many or a class when expanded.

J,V,length,size,CDR3
TRBJ2-1,TRBV24-1,11,NA,ATSDYRVDEQF
TRBJ2-2,TRBV9,12,NA,ASSVDPGAGELF
TRBJ1-2,TRBV5-1,12,NA,ASSLGHVNYGYT
TRBJ1-6,TRBV2,12,few,ASMLQGPNSPLH
TRBJ1-3,TRBV4-1,13,many,ASSQDPAGLNTIY
TRBJ2-7,TRBV10-3,9,NA,AIKGKYEQY
TRBJ2-5,TRBV6-1,13,NA,ASSENSGMMETQY
TRBJ1-1,TRBV2,13,NA,ASRGQGPSISEAF
TRBJ2-5,TRBV12-5,12,many,ASGLGLPQETQY
TRBJ2-5,TRBV25-1,12,NA,ASSGGRLQETQY
TRBJ1-1,TRBV20-1,14,NA,SARDPLTLSNTEAF
TRBJ1-1,TRBV11-2,10,NA,ASSLVKETAF
TRBJ2-7,TRBV6-6,10,many,ASSPLWYEQY
TRBJ1-3,TRBV5-1,14,NA,ASSWGGPVSGNTIY